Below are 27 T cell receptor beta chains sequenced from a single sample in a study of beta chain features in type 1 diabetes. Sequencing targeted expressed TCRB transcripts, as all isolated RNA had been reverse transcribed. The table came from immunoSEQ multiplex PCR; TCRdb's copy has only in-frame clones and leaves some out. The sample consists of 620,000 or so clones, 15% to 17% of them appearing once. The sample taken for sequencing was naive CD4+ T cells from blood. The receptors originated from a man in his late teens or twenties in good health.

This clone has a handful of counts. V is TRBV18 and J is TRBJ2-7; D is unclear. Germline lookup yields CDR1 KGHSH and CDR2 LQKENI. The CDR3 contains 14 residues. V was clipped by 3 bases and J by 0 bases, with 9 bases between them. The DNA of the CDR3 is TGTGCCAGCTCACCCCCGGGCCGCTCCTACGAGCAGTACTTC. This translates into CASSPPGRSYEQYF.

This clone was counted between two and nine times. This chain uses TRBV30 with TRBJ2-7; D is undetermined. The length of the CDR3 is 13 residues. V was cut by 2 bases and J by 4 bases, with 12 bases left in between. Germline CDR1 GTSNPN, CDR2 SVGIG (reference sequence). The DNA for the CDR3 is TGTGCCTGGAGTAGCGAGTTCCCTTACGAGCAGTACTTC. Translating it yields CAWSSEFPYEQYF.

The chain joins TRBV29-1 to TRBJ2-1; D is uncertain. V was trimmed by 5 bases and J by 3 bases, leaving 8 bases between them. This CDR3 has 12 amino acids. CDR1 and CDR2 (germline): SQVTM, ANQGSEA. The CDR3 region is CSVSAGYNEQFF. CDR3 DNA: TGCAGCGTTAGCGCCGGCTACAATGAGCAGTTCTTC.

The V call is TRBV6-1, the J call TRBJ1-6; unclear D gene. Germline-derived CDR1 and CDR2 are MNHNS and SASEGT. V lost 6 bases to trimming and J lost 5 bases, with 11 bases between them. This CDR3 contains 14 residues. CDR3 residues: CASRAFGDNSPLHF. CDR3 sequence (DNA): TGTGCCAGCAGGGCGTTTGGCGATAATTCACCCCTCCACTTT.

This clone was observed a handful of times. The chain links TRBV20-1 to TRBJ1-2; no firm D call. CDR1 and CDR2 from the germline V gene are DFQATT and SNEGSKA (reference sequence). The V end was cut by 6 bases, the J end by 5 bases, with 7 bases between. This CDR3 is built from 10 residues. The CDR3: CSALQYGYTF. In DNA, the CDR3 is TGCAGTGCGTTGCAGTATGGCTACACCTTC.

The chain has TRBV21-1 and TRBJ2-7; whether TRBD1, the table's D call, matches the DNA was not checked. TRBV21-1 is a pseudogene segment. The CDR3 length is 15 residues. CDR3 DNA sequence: TGTGCCAGCAGCAAAGGGGACAACCGACTCTACGAGCAGTACTTC. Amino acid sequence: CASSKGDNRLYEQYF.

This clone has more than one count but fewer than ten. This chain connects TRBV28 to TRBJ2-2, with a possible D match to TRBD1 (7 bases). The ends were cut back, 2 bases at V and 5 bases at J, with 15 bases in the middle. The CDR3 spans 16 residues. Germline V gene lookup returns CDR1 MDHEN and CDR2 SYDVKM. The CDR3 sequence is CASSLRRGRGTGELFF. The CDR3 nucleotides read TGTGCCAGCAGTTTAAGGAGGGGGCGCGGAACCGGGGAGCTGTTTTTT.

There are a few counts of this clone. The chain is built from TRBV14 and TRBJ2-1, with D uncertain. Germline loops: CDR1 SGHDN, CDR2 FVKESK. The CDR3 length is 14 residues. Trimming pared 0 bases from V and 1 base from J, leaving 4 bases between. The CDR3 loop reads CASSQEGSYNEQFF. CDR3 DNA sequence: TGTGCCAGCAGCCAAGAGGGGTCCTACAATGAGCAGTTCTTC.

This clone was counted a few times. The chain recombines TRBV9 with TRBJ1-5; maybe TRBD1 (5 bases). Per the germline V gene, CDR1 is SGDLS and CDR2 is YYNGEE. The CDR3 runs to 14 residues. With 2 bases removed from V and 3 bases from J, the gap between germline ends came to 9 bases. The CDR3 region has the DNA TGTGCCAGCAGCGTTGGGGCAGTCAATCAGCCCCAGCATTTT. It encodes CASSVGAVNQPQHF.

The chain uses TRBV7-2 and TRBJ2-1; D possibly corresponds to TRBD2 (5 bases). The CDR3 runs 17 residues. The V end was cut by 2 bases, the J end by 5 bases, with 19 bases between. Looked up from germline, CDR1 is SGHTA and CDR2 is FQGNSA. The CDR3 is CASSLRLPTFRDNEQFF. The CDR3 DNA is TGTGCCAGCAGCTTAAGACTACCCACTTTCCGGGACAATGAGCAGTTCTTC. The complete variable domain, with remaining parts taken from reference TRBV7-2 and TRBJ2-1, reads GAGVSQSPSNKVTEKGKDVELRCDPISGHTALYWYRQSLGQGLEFLIYFQGNSAPDKSGLPSDRFSAERTGGSVSTLTIQRTQQEDSAVYLCASSLRLPTFRDNEQFFGPGTRLTVL.

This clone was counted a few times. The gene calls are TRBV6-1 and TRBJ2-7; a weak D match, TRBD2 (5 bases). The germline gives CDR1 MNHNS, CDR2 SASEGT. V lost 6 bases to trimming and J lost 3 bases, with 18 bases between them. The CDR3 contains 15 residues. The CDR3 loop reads CASSLHRGFSYEQYF. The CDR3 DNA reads TGTGCCAGCAGCCTTCACCGGGGATTCAGCTACGAGCAGTACTTC.

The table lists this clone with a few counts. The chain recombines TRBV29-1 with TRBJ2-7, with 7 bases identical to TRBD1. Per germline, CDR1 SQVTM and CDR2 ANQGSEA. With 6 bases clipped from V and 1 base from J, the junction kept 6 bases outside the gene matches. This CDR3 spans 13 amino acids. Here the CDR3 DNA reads TGCAGCGTAGCCCGGGACAGTTCCTACGAGCAGTACTTC. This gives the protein CSVARDSSYEQYF.

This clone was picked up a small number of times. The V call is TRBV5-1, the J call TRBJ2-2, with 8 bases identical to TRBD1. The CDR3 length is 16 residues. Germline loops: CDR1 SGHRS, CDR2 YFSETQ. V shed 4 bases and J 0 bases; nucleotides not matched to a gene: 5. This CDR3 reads CASSLDRGPNTGELFF. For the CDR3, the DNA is TGCGCCAGCAGCCTAGACAGGGGACCGAACACCGGGGAGCTGTTTTTT. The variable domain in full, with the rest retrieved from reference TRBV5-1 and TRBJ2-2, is KAGVTQTPRYLIKTRGQQVTLSCSPISGHRSVSWYQQTPGQGLQFLFEYFSETQRNKGNFPGRFSGRQFSNSRSEMNVSTLELGDSALYLCASSLDRGPNTGELFFGEGSRLTVL.

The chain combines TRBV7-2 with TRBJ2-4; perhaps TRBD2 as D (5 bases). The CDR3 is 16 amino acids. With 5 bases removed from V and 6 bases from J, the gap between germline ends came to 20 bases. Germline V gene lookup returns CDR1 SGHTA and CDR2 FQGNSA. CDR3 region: CASSPRGREFLNIQYF. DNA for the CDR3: TGTGCCAGCAGCCCCCGAGGACGGGAATTTTTAAACATTCAGTACTTC.

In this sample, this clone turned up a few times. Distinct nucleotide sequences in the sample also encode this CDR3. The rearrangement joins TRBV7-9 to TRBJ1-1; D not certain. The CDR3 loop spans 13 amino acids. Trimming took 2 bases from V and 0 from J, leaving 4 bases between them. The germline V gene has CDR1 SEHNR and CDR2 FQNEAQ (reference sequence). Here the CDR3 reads CASSLTVNTEAFF. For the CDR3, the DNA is TGTGCCAGCAGCTTAACAGTGAACACTGAAGCTTTCTTT.

The CDR3 is CASSPLTRDQPQHF. DNA for the CDR3: TGTGCCAGCAGTCCCCTTACAAGGGATCAGCCCCAGCATTTT. The V gene is TRBV27, the J gene TRBJ1-5; D is ambiguous. This CDR3 region has 14 residues. V was pared by 5 bases and J by 5 bases, with 13 bases between. CDR1 is MNHEY and CDR2 is SMNVEV in the germline V gene (reference sequence).

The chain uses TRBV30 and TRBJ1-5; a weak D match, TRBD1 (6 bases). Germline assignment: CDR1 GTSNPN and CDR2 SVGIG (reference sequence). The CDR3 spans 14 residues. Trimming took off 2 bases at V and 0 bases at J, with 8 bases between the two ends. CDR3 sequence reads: CAWSQGISNQPQHF. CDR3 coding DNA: TGTGCCTGGAGTCAGGGGATTAGCAATCAGCCCCAGCATTTT.

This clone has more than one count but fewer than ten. The CDR3, as DNA: TGTGCCAGCAGCTTAGAGGCTCTCGGTTTGGCTGGAAACACCATATATTTT. It yields the protein CASSLEALGLAGNTIYF. V usage is TRBV7-6 and J usage is TRBJ1-3, with D uncertain. V lost 1 base to trimming and J lost 2 bases, with 15 bases between them. This CDR3 comprises 17 residues. Germline CDR1 and CDR2: SGHVS and FNYEAQ. Full variable domain (outside the CDR3, taken from reference TRBV7-6 and TRBJ1-3): GAGVSQSPRYKVTKRGQDVALRCDPISGHVSLYWYRQALGQGPEFLTYFNYEAQQDKSGLPNDRFSAERPEGSISTLTIQRTEQRDSAMYRCASSLEALGLAGNTIYFGEGSWLTVV.

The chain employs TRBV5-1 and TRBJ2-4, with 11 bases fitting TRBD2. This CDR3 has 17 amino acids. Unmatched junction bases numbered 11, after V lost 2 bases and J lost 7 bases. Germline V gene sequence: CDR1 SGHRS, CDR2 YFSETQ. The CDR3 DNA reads TGCGCCAGCAGCTTATCGACTAGCGGGGCCCGTAGGAACATTCAGTACTTC. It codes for CASSLSTSGARRNIQYF.

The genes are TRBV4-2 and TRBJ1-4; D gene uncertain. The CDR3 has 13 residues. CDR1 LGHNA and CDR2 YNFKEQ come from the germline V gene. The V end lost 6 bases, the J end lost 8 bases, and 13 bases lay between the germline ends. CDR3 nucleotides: TGTGCCAGCAGGGCGGGTGTAGGAGAAAAACTGTTTTTT. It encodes CASRAGVGEKLFF.

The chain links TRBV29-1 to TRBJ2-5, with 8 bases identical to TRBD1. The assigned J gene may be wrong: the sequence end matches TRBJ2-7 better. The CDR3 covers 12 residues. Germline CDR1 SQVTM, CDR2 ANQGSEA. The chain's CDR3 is CSVPGQGGEQYF. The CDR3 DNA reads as TGCAGCGTACCCGGACAGGGTGGCGAGCAGTACTTC.

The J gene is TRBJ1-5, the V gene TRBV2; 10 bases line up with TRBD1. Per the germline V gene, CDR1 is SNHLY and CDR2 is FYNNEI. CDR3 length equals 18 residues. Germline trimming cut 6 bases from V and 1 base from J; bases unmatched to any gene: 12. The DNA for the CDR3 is TGTGCCAGCAGCCTGCGACAGGGGGCTATGTCAAGCAATCAGCCCCAGCATTTT. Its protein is CASSLRQGAMSSNQPQHF.

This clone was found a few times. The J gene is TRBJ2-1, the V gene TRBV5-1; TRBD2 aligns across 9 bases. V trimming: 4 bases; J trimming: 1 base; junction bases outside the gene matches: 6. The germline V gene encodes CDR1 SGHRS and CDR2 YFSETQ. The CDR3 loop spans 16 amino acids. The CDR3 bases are TGCGCCAGCAGCCCTAATAGCGGGAGATCCTACAATGAGCAGTTCTTC. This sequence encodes CASSPNSGRSYNEQFF.

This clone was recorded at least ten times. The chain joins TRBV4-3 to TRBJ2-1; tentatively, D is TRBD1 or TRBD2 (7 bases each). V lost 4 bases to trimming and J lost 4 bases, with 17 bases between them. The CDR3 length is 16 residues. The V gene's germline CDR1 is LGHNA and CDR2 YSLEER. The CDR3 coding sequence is TGCGCCAGCAGCCCCCAGAGCGGGACAGCATACAATGAGCAGTTCTTC. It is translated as CASSPQSGTAYNEQFF.

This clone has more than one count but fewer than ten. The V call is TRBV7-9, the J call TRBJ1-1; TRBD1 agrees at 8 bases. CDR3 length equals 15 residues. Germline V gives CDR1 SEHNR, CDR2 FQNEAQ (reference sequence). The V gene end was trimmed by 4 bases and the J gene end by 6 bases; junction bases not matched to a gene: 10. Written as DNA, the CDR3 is TGTGCCAGCAGCTCCGGACAGGGAGCGGCCGCTGAAGCTTTCTTT. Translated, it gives CASSSGQGAAAEAFF.

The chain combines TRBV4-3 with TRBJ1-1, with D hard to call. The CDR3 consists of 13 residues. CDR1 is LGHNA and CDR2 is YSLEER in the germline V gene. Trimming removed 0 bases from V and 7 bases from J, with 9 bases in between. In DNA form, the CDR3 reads TGCGCCAGCAGCCAAGATGCCCTTTTTGAAGCTTTCTTT. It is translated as CASSQDALFEAFF.

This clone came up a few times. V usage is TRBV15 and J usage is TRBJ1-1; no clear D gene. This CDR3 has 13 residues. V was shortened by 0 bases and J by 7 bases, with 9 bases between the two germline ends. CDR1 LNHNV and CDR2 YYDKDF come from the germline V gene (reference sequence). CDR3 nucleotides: TGTGCCACCAGCAGAGATATGAGATTTGAAGCTTTCTTT. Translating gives CATSRDMRFEAFF.